One and the same sample provided the 25 T cell receptor beta chains below, sequenced in a study of graft-versus-host responses after intestinal transplantation. TCRdb keeps only in-frame clones here, not all; method: immunoSEQ multiplex PCR. The sample holds some 39,000 clones, just over 90% seen once. The material sequenced was PBMCs, taken around 720 days after intestinal transplantation. The origin of the receptors is a human patient who received an intestinal transplant, so some T cells may come from the graft donor.

This chain uses TRBV6-6 with TRBJ1-1; no firm D call. CDR1 MNHNY and CDR2 SVGAGI come from the germline V gene (reference sequence). Trimming left V 7 bases short and J 0 bases short, with 9 bases between. The CDR3 is 13 amino acids. The CDR3 here is CASTNWVNTEAFF. The CDR3 DNA reads TGTGCCAGCACTAACTGGGTGAACACTGAAGCTTTCTTT.

This sequence joins TRBV6-4 and TRBJ2-4; 11 nucleotides align to TRBD2. After removal of 5 bases from V and 2 bases from J, the junction contained 8 bases not matched to a gene. The CDR3 is 17 amino acids. Germline loops: CDR1 MRHNA, CDR2 SNTAGT. CDR3 protein: CASSYQGTSGPKNIQYF. CDR3 nucleotides: TGTGCCAGCAGTTACCAGGGGACTAGCGGACCCAAAAACATTCAGTACTTC.

CDR3 loop: CASSPPGDRPTGELFF. The DNA for the CDR3 is TGTGCCAGCAGCCCTCCCGGGGACAGACCCACCGGGGAGCTGTTTTTT. The V and J genes are TRBV9 and TRBJ2-2; 7 positions match TRBD1. This CDR3 is built from 16 residues. V trimming: 4 bases; J trimming: 4 bases; junction bases outside the gene matches: 10. Germline CDR1 reads SGDLS; CDR2 reads YYNGEE. The full variable domain, rest sourced from reference TRBV9 and TRBJ2-2, is DSGVTQTPKHLITATGQRVTLRCSPRSGDLSVYWYQQSLDQGLQFLIQYYNGEERAKGNILERFSAQQFPDLHSELNLSSLELGDSALYFCASSPPGDRPTGELFFGEGSRLTVL.

This rearrangement joins TRBV6-5 to TRBJ2-7, with D hard to call. Germline V gene lookup returns CDR1 MNHEY and CDR2 SVGAGI. The CDR3 covers 13 residues. V was clipped by 6 bases and J by 2 bases, with 11 bases between them. CDR3 nucleotides: TGTGCCAGCAGGCCCCTTATCACCTACGAGCAGTACTTC. The encoded protein is CASRPLITYEQYF.

The V gene is TRBV6-6, the J gene TRBJ1-2; 7 bases map to TRBD1. The germline gives CDR1 MNHNY, CDR2 SVGAGI (reference sequence). The CDR3 is 12 residues long. The V gene end was trimmed by 8 bases and the J gene end by 5 bases; junction bases not matched to a gene: 5. In DNA, the CDR3 is TGTGCCAGCCACACAGGGGATTATGGCTACACCTTC. Protein: CASHTGDYGYTF.

This clone was picked up one time. The V call is TRBV2, the J call TRBJ1-6, with D possibly matching TRBD1 (5 bases). Between the trimmed V and J ends, which lost 5 bases and 8 bases, there was a span of 19 bases. Looked up from germline, CDR1 is SNHLY and CDR2 is FYNNEI. The CDR3 runs 16 residues. This CDR3 is CASSLRTQDTYSPLHF. In DNA, the CDR3 is TGTGCCAGCAGTCTCCGAACACAGGATACCTATTCACCCCTCCACTTT.

The gene calls are TRBV5-1 and TRBJ1-2; 9 positions match TRBD1. CDR3 length: 13 residues. J gave up 8 bases and V 4 bases, and 6 bases lay outside the gene matches. Germline CDR1 and CDR2: SGHRS and YFSETQ. CDR3 amino acids: CASSPGQGGGYTF. DNA for the CDR3: TGCGCCAGCAGCCCGGGACAGGGTGGAGGCTACACCTTC. Full variable domain (missing parts from reference TRBV5-1 and TRBJ1-2): KAGVTQTPRYLIKTRGQQVTLSCSPISGHRSVSWYQQTPGQGLQFLFEYFSETQRNKGNFPGRFSGRQFSNSRSEMNVSTLELGDSALYLCASSPGQGGGYTFGSGTRLTVV.

The chain uses TRBV2 and TRBJ2-7, with a possible D match to TRBD1 (5 bases). V was pared by 5 bases and J by 3 bases, with 11 bases between. The CDR3 runs 13 residues. Germline V CDR1 and CDR2: SNHLY, FYNNEI. The CDR3 spells CASSSDTLYEQYF. The CDR3 region has the DNA TGTGCCAGCAGTTCGGACACCCTCTACGAGCAGTACTTC. Together with reference TRBV2 and TRBJ2-7, the CDR3 gives the full variable domain: EPEVTQTPSHQVTQMGQEVILRCVPISNHLYFYWYRQILGQKVEFLVSFYNNEISEKSEIFDDQFSVERPDGSNFTLKIRSTKLEDSAMYFCASSSDTLYEQYFGPGTRLTVT.

V and J are TRBV7-2 and TRBJ2-7; D is unresolved. Germline values: CDR1 SGHTA, CDR2 FQGNSA. CDR3 size: 14 residues. V lost 3 bases and J 6 bases, leaving 15 bases between the germline ends. The CDR3 DNA reads as TGTGCCAGCAGCTTCTTAAGTCCCTCGCCCGAGCAGTACTTC. This encodes CASSFLSPSPEQYF.

The V call is TRBV5-6, the J call TRBJ2-5, with 9 bases lining up with TRBD1. CDR3 length: 15 amino acids. CDR1 SGHDT and CDR2 YYEEEE come from the germline V gene. Trimming took 4 bases from V and 5 from J; bases not matched to a gene: 9. The CDR3 protein is CASSREQGARETQYF. CDR3 DNA: TGTGCCAGCAGCCGAGAACAGGGGGCTCGTGAGACCCAGTACTTC.

The V gene is TRBV6-6, the J gene TRBJ1-6; D perhaps matches TRBD1 (6 bases). The germline V gene has CDR1 MNHNY and CDR2 SVGAGI (reference sequence). This CDR3 has 16 amino acids. Trimming pared 0 bases from V and 4 bases from J, leaving 10 bases between. The CDR3 here is CASSYSRTEYNSPLHF. CDR3 bases: TGTGCCAGCAGTTACTCTCGGACAGAATATAATTCACCCCTCCACTTT.

This clone has just one count. The V gene is TRBV6-5, the J gene TRBJ2-1; tentatively, D is TRBD2 (6 bases). The CDR3 covers 13 residues. The V gene's germline CDR1 is MNHEY and CDR2 SVGAGI. V lost 6 bases and J lost 2, with 8 bases in between. CDR3: CASSGGTYNEQFF. The DNA for the CDR3 is TGTGCCAGCAGCGGGGGAACCTACAATGAGCAGTTCTTC.

The chain uses TRBV4-1 and TRBJ2-2; the D call may be TRBD1 or TRBD2 (5 bases each). Germline values: CDR1 MGHRA, CDR2 YSYEKL. This CDR3 contains 16 residues. The V end was cut by 2 bases, the J end by 5 bases, with 15 bases between. CDR3 nucleotide sequence: TGCGCCAGCAGCCAACCGGGACCGTTTTTTACCGGGGAGCTGTTTTTT. Protein product: CASSQPGPFFTGELFF.

The J gene is TRBJ2-7, the V gene TRBV11-2, with 11 bases lining up with TRBD2. Trimming removed 2 bases from V and 1 base from J; junction bases left unmatched: 7. The germline gives CDR1 SGHAT, CDR2 FQNNGV. The CDR3 is 17 residues long. The CDR3 region is CASSLKMGLAESYEQYF. The DNA of the CDR3 is TGTGCCAGCAGCTTAAAAATGGGACTAGCGGAATCCTACGAGCAGTACTTC.

This clone was detected only a few times. The J gene is TRBJ2-2, the V gene TRBV6-4; a possible D gene is TRBD1 (5 bases). The germline gives CDR1 MRHNA, CDR2 SNTAGT. Between the trimmed V and J ends, which lost 3 bases and 0 bases, there was a span of 8 bases. This CDR3 spans 15 amino acids. The CDR3 reads CASSEGLANTGELFF. The CDR3 DNA is TGTGCCAGCAGTGAGGGGCTAGCGAACACCGGGGAGCTGTTTTTT.

This sequence joins TRBV18 and TRBJ1-2, with D unresolved. Germline loops: CDR1 KGHSH, CDR2 LQKENI. The CDR3 length is 13 residues. The germline V and J ends were trimmed by 0 bases and 3 bases, with 5 bases remaining between them. CDR3 amino acids: CASSPPGDYGYTF. The CDR3 DNA is TGTGCCAGCTCACCACCAGGTGACTATGGCTACACCTTC.

The chain joins TRBV4-2 to TRBJ2-1; D remains ambiguous. The length of the CDR3 is 16 residues. V was pared by 4 bases and J by 4 bases, with 17 bases between. Germline V gene lookup returns CDR1 LGHNA and CDR2 YNFKEQ. CDR3 in DNA: TGTGCCAGCAGCCCGATAGATAATTGGGGTTACAATGAGCAGTTCTTC. Protein product: CASSPIDNWGYNEQFF.

The V call is TRBV5-1, the J call TRBJ2-1; D not resolved. CDR1 and CDR2 from the germline V gene are SGHRS and YFSETQ. The CDR3 has 15 residues. Trimming shortened V by 1 base and J by 4 bases, and 12 bases separated the two germline ends. CDR3 loop: CASSLTDPVYNEQFF. DNA of the CDR3: TGCGCCAGCAGCTTGACAGATCCCGTGTACAATGAGCAGTTCTTC.

This sequence joins TRBV21-1 and TRBJ1-5. TRBV21-1 is reported as a pseudogene. The CDR3 is 18 residues long. The CDR3 region has the DNA TGTGCCAGCAGCAAAGCCTCCCGGGGGAAGGTGTCGGGTCAGCCCCAGCATTTT. This sequence encodes CASSKASRGKVSGQPQHF.

The rearrangement joins TRBV11-2 to TRBJ2-3; the match to TRBD2 covers 9 bases. This CDR3 is built from 16 residues. The ends lost 5 bases at V and 0 bases at J; junction bases unmatched: 6. CDR1 SGHAT and CDR2 FQNNGV come from the germline V gene. The chain's CDR3 is CASSAQRGVSTDTQYF. CDR3 in DNA: TGTGCCAGCAGCGCCCAGCGGGGGGTTAGCACAGATACGCAGTATTTT.

The chain links TRBV30 to TRBJ2-3; the match to TRBD2 covers 12 bases. The V and J ends lost 5 bases and 3 bases, in that order; junction bases with no gene match: 12. Germline V gene sequence: CDR1 GTSNPN, CDR2 SVGIG (reference sequence). The CDR3 spans 17 residues. This CDR3 is CAWVPRRGTSGTDTQYF. The CDR3 DNA reads TGTGCCTGGGTACCGCGTCGGGGGACTAGCGGGACAGATACGCAGTATTTT.

The chain uses TRBV4-1 and TRBJ2-3, with D unresolved. The CDR3 is 14 residues long. Germline V gives CDR1 MGHRA, CDR2 YSYEKL. Trimming shortened V by 0 bases and J by 6 bases, and 10 bases separated the two germline ends. CDR3 region: CASSQESEMDTQYF. DNA of the CDR3: TGCGCCAGCAGCCAAGAATCGGAGATGGATACGCAGTATTTT.

This sequence joins TRBV5-1 and TRBJ1-1; 10 bases fit TRBD1. The CDR3 runs 17 residues. Germline CDR1 is SGHRS and CDR2 is YFSETQ. V lost 0 bases and J lost 1; bases outside the gene matches: 6. Here the CDR3 reads CASSLDLWDRGNTEAFF. The DNA of the CDR3 is TGCGCCAGCAGCTTGGATTTATGGGACAGGGGGAACACTGAAGCTTTCTTT.

This chain connects TRBV7-9 to TRBJ2-7; TRBD1 agrees at 9 bases. In germline, CDR1 is SEHNR, CDR2 FQNEAQ (reference sequence). This CDR3 has 14 residues. Trimming cost V 5 bases and J 8 bases; bases outside gene matches: 10. Here the CDR3 reads CASSPGQGPPKQYF. In DNA, the CDR3 is TGTGCCAGCAGCCCCGGACAGGGGCCCCCTAAGCAGTACTTC.

V and J are TRBV19 and TRBJ2-3, with D maybe TRBD2 (6 bases). Per the germline V gene, CDR1 is LNHDA and CDR2 is SQIVND (reference sequence). With 5 bases removed from V and 5 bases from J, the gap between germline ends came to 14 bases. The length of the CDR3 is 14 residues. The CDR3 loop reads CASSQWGEEDTQYF. The CDR3 nucleotides read TGTGCCAGTAGTCAGTGGGGGGAGGAAGATACGCAGTATTTT.